This entry lists 9 T cell receptor beta chains sequenced from one sample in a study of blood T cell repertoires in COVID-19. Some clones are missing from TCRdb's copy, which holds only in-frame ones; the method was immunoSEQ multiplex PCR. The table shows 170,000 or so clones, with 80% to 90% occurring only once. The specimen sequenced was peripheral blood. These receptors came from a woman aged 18-29 years who had recovered from COVID-19.

This clone has only a few counts. This chain uses TRBV7-9 with TRBJ2-5, with 12 bases lining up with TRBD2. V was clipped by 6 bases and J by 5 bases; unmatched bases: 7. The CDR3 length is 15 residues. The germline V gene encodes CDR1 SEHNR and CDR2 FQNEAQ (reference sequence). The CDR3 protein is CASRNLAGGQETQYF. DNA of the CDR3: TGTGCCAGCAGGAACCTAGCGGGAGGGCAGGAGACCCAGTACTTC.

This chain links TRBV18 with TRBJ1-2; 9 bases fit TRBD1. Unmatched junction bases numbered 14, after V lost 5 bases and J lost 7 bases. Germline V gene sequence: CDR1 KGHSH, CDR2 LQKENI. The CDR3 length is 16 residues. The CDR3 DNA reads as TGTGCCAGCTCATCCGATTTACCGGGACAGGGATTTGGCTACACCTTC. Its translation is CASSSDLPGQGFGYTF.

V gene TRBV7-6 combines with J gene TRBJ2-1; 11 nucleotides match TRBD2. V shed 5 bases, J shed 2 bases, and the junction held 5 bases outside the gene matches. Germline V lookup: CDR1 SGHVS, CDR2 FNYEAQ. CDR3 length: 16 residues. This CDR3 reads CASSPRLAGPYNEQFF. CDR3 DNA sequence: TGTGCCAGCAGCCCCCGACTAGCGGGGCCCTACAATGAGCAGTTCTTC. The complete variable domain, with remaining parts taken from reference TRBV7-6 and TRBJ2-1, reads GAGVSQSPRYKVTKRGQDVALRCDPISGHVSLYWYRQALGQGPEFLTYFNYEAQQDKSGLPNDRFSAERPEGSISTLTIQRTEQRDSAMYRCASSPRLAGPYNEQFFGPGTRLTVL.

The table lists this clone with a few counts. J is TRBJ2-7 and V is TRBV28; D uncertain. Germline CDR1 reads MDHEN; CDR2 reads SYDVKM. V was pared by 7 bases and J by 4 bases, with 5 bases between. This CDR3 is built from 10 residues. The CDR3 DNA follows: TGTGCCAGCACCTGTTACGAGCAGTACGTC. This encodes CASTCYEQYV.

The chain has TRBV9 and TRBJ1-2; 7 positions match TRBD1. CDR3 length: 15 residues. V was pared by 3 bases and J by 8 bases, with 13 bases of the junction left unmatched. Germline CDR1 is SGDLS and CDR2 is YYNGEE. CDR3 sequence: CASSAEQGLVSGYTF. The CDR3 region has the DNA TGTGCCAGCAGCGCCGAACAGGGGTTAGTGTCGGGCTACACCTTC.

This clone appeared once. The chain combines TRBV10-3 with TRBJ2-5, with TRBD1 matching 8 bases. The CDR3 runs to 15 residues. V shed 2 bases and J 1 base; nucleotides not matched to a gene: 3. The germline V gene encodes CDR1 ENHRY and CDR2 SYGVKD. The CDR3 loop is CAISEGQGAQETQYF. CDR3 nucleotide sequence: TGTGCCATCAGTGAGGGGCAGGGGGCCCAAGAGACCCAGTACTTC.

The chain combines TRBV27 with TRBJ1-1, with 10 bases matching TRBD1. This CDR3 comprises 16 residues. V lost 6 bases and J lost 2; bases outside the gene matches: 9. CDR1 MNHEY and CDR2 SMNVEV come from the germline V gene (reference sequence). The CDR3 DNA is TGTGCCAGCAGGGTAAACGACAGGGGGCGTAACACTGAAGCTTTCTTT. Amino acid sequence: CASRVNDRGRNTEAFF.

The J gene is TRBJ2-2, the V gene TRBV2; TRBD1 matches 9 bases. The CDR3 totals 16 residues. V shed 2 bases and J 7 bases; nucleotides not matched to a gene: 8. Germline V gene lookup returns CDR1 SNHLY and CDR2 FYNNEI. The CDR3 DNA reads TGTGCCAGCAGTGAATGGGACAGGGCCCTCGGCGGGGAGCTGTTTTTT. This encodes CASSEWDRALGGELFF.

The chain has TRBV2 and TRBJ2-2; the match to TRBD2 covers 11 bases. J gave up 6 bases and V 6 bases, and 6 bases lay outside the gene matches. The CDR3 covers 15 residues. Germline CDR1 is SNHLY and CDR2 is FYNNEI. CDR3 sequence reads: CASRPTSGSSGELFF. CDR3 nucleotides: TGTGCCAGCAGGCCTACTAGCGGGAGTTCCGGGGAGCTGTTTTTT.